The rows below give T cell receptor beta chains drawn from one sample of a study of blood T cell repertoires in COVID-19. Some clones are missing from TCRdb's copy, which holds only in-frame ones; the method was immunoSEQ multiplex PCR. The table records under 200,000 clones, around 80% of them present only once. Sequencing used peripheral blood. The receptors were sampled from a man younger than 40 with active or convalescent COVID-19. CDR3s include the opening cysteine and the closing phenylalanine or tryptophan. D genes are given only for firm matches.

v_gene: TRBV7-9; j_gene: TRBJ2-5; d_gene: TRBD1; CDR3aa: CASSSGQGASEAQYF
v_gene: TRBV6-4; j_gene: TRBJ1-6; d_gene: .; CDR3aa: CASSADTYNSPLHF
v_gene: TRBV6-2/TRBV6-3; j_gene: TRBJ2-7; d_gene: .; CDR3aa: CASSFPSSYEQYF
v_gene: TRBV29-1; j_gene: TRBJ1-1; d_gene: .; CDR3aa: CSAIGDNPNTEAFF
v_gene: TRBV5-6; j_gene: TRBJ1-2; d_gene: TRBD1; CDR3aa: CASSLEGAGPSYGYTF
v_gene: TRBV4-3; j_gene: TRBJ1-2; d_gene: .; CDR3aa: CASSQGQGREGYTF
v_gene: TRBV27; j_gene: TRBJ2-6; d_gene: .; CDR3aa: CASSLYSSGANVLTF
v_gene: TRBV19; j_gene: TRBJ1-1; d_gene: TRBD1; CDR3aa: CASITQGTEAFF
v_gene: TRBV30; j_gene: TRBJ2-5; d_gene: TRBD2; CDR3aa: CAWRGRGSGLQETQYF
v_gene: TRBV10-3; j_gene: TRBJ2-5; d_gene: TRBD1; CDR3aa: CAISSDRAGEETQYF
v_gene: TRBV5-4; j_gene: TRBJ2-1; d_gene: TRBD2; CDR3aa: CASSLAGGANNEQFF
v_gene: TRBV7-2; j_gene: TRBJ2-7; d_gene: .; CDR3aa: CASLSGTTYEQYF
v_gene: TRBV14; j_gene: TRBJ1-1; d_gene: .; CDR3aa: CASSQSALAAFF
v_gene: TRBV6-5; j_gene: TRBJ2-5; d_gene: TRBD1; CDR3aa: CASRWGTGAKETQYF
v_gene: TRBV19; j_gene: TRBJ1-5; d_gene: TRBD1; CDR3aa: CASRRGQGAQQPQHF
v_gene: TRBV30; j_gene: TRBJ1-1; d_gene: .; CDR3aa: CAWSRQGNTEAFF